The TCR beta chain described here comes from a study of CD8+ T cells in alopecia areata. Following extraction, RNA underwent reverse transcription to cDNA, which served as the sequencing template. Profiling relied on immunoSEQ multiplex PCR, and the TCRdb table lists in-frame clones only, not all of them. The table lists over 150,000 clones, about 63% of them singletons, with about 15% in the top ten. The CDR3 length is 13 residues. V was clipped by 0 bases and J by 4 bases, with 9 bases between them. The germline V gene encodes CDR1 GTSNPN and CDR2 SVGIG (reference sequence). This TCR derives from a human donor with alopecia areata. The specimen comprised CD4+ T cells sorted from blood, sampled at week 0. The V and J genes are TRBV30 and TRBJ1-1, with no clear D. CDR3 DNA: TGTGCCTGGAGTGTTTCGGTTGCCACTGAAGCTTTCTTT. As protein: CAWSVSVATEAFF.